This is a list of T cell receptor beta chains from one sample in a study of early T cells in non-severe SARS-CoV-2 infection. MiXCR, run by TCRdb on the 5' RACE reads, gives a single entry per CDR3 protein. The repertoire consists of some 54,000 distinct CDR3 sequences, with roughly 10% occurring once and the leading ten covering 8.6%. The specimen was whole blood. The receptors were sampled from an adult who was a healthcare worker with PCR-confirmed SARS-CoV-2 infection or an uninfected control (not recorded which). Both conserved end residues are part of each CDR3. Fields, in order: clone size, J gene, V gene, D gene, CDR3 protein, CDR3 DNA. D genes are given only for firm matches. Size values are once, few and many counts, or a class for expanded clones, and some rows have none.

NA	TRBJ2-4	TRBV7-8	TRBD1	CASAGTAKNIQYF	TGTGCCAGCGCCGGGACAGCAAAAAACATTCAGTACTTC
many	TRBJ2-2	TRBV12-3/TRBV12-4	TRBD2	CASSLTSGKTGELFF	TGTGCCAGCAGTCTTACTAGCGGGAAGACCGGGGAGCTGTTTTTT
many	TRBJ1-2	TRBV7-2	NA	CASSFPGLVGYTF	TGTGCCAGCAGCTTTCCCGGCCTTGTTGGCTACACCTTC
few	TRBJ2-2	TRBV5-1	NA	CASSLQAGLDTGELFF	TGCGCCAGCAGCTTGCAGGCGGGGCTTGACACCGGGGAGCTGTTTTTT
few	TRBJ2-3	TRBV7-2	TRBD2	CASSSVAAGAGDTQYF	TGTGCCAGCAGCTCCGTCGCGGCGGGAGCTGGAGATACGCAGTATTTT
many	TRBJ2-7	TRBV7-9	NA	CASSGQGAYEQYF	TGTGCCAGCAGTGGGCAGGGAGCCTACGAGCAGTACTTC
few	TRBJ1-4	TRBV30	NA	CAWSDGTADEKLFF	TGTGCCTGGAGTGATGGGACCGCGGATGAAAAACTGTTTTTT
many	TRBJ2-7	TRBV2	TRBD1	CASSDPLDRARSEQYF	TGTGCCAGCAGTGACCCCTTGGACAGGGCCCGCTCCGAGCAGTACTTC
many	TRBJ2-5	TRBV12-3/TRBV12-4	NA	CASSLARSVGQETQYF	TGTGCCAGCAGTTTAGCGAGGTCGGTCGGACAAGAGACCCAGTACTTC
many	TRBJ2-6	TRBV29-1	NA	CSVGQGSSGANVLTF	TGCAGCGTCGGTCAGGGGAGCTCTGGGGCCAACGTCCTGACTTTC
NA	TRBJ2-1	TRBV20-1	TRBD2	CSATTSGRSDNEQFF	TGCAGTGCAACGACTAGCGGGAGGTCTGACAATGAGCAGTTCTTC
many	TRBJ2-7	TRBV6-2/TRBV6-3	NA	CASRGHAGTYEQYF	TGTGCCAGCAGAGGGCACGCAGGGACCTACGAGCAGTACTTC
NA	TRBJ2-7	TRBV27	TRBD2	CASSLYRRAGDDEQYF	TGTGCCAGCAGTCTTTATAGGCGGGCGGGGGACGACGAGCAGTACTTC
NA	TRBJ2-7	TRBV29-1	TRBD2	CSARLADRPYEQYF	TGCAGCGCCAGACTAGCGGATCGACCCTACGAGCAGTACTTC
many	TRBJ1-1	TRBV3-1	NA	CASSQDRQNTEAFF	TGTGCCAGCAGCCAAGACAGACAAAACACTGAAGCTTTCTTT
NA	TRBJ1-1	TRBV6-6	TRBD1	CASRHRDRYIEAFF	TGTGCCAGCCGACATCGGGACAGATATATTGAAGCTTTCTTT
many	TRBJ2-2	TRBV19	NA	CASSMGRGWSSTGELFF	TGTGCCAGTAGTATGGGCAGGGGCTGGTCTAGCACCGGGGAGCTGTTTTTT
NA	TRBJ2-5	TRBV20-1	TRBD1	CSARGQGGQETQYF	TGCAGTGCTCGGGGACAGGGTGGCCAGGAGACCCAGTACTTC
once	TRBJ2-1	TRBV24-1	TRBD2	CATSDASGSSYNEQFF	TGTGCCACCAGTGATGCCAGCGGGAGCTCCTACAATGAGCAGTTCTTC
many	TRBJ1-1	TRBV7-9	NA	CASSLGGWTEAFF	TGTGCCAGCAGCTTAGGCGGGTGGACTGAAGCTTTCTTT
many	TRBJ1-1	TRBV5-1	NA	CASSTSTGQNTEAFF	TGCGCCAGCAGCACCTCGACAGGACAGAACACTGAAGCTTTCTTT
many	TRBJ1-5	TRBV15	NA	CATSRGGHRDDQPQHF	TGTGCCACCAGCAGAGGGGGACACAGGGATGATCAGCCCCAGCATTTT
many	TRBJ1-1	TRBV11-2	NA	CASSLAGGLGEAFF	TGTGCCAGCAGCTTAGCGGGGGGTCTCGGTGAAGCTTTCTTT
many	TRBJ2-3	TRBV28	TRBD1	CASWSFGRTGTDTQYF	TGTGCCAGCTGGTCTTTCGGTAGGACAGGGACAGATACGCAGTATTTT
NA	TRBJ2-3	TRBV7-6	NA	CASSLGFRTDTQYF	TGTGCCAGCAGCTTAGGGTTCCGCACAGATACGCAGTATTTT
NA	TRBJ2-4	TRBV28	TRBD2	CASSSLLAGGHIAKNIQYF	TGTGCCAGCAGTTCCTTACTAGCGGGAGGCCATATAGCCAAAAACATTCAGTACTTC
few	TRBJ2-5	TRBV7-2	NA	CASSVEETQYF	TGTGCCAGCAGCGTAGAGGAGACCCAGTACTTC
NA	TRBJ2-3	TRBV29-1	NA	CSVRTDRNTQYF	TGCAGCGTCCGGACCGACCGGAATACGCAGTATTTT